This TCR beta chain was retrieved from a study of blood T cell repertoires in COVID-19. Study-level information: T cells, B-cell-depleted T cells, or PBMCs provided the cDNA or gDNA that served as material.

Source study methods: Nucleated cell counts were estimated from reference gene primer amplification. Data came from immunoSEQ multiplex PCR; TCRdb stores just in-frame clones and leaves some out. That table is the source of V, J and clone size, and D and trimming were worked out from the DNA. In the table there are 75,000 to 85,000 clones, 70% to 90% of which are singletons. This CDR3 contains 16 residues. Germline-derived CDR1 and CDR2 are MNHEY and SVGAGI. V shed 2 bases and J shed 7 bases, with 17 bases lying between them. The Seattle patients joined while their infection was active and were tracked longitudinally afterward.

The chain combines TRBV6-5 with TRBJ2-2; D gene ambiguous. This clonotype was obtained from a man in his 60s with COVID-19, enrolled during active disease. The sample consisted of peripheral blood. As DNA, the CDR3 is TGTGCCAGCAGTTACCCGGGTCCGCCCGTACACGGGGAGCTGTTTTTT. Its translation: CASSYPGPPVHGELFF.